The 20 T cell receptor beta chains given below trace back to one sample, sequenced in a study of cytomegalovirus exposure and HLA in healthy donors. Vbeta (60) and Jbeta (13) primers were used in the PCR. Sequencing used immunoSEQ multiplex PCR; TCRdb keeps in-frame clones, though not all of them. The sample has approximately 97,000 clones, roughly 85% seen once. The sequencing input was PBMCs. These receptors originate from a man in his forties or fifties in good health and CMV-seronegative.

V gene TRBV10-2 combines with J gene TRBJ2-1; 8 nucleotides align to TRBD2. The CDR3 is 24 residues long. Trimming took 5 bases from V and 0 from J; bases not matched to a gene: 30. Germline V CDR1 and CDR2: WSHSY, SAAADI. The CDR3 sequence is CASSRPTPRSERGSLAFSYNEQFF. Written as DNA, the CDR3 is TGCGCCAGCAGTCGTCCTACGCCCCGAAGTGAGCGGGGGTCATTAGCCTTCTCCTACAATGAGCAGTTCTTC.

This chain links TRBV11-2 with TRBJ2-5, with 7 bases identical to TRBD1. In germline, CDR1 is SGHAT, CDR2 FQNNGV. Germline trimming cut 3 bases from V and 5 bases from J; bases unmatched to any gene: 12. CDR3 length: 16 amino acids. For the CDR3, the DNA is TGTGCCAGCAGCTTCTCCACAGGGGTGATTGTGGAGACCCAGTACTTC. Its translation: CASSFSTGVIVETQYF.

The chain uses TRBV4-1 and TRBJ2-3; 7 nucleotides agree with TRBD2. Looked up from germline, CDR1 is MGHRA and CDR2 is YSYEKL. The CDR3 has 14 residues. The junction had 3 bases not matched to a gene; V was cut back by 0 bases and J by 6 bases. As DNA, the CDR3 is TGCGCCAGCAGCCAAGACTTCGGGAGGGATACGCAGTATTTT. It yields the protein CASSQDFGRDTQYF.

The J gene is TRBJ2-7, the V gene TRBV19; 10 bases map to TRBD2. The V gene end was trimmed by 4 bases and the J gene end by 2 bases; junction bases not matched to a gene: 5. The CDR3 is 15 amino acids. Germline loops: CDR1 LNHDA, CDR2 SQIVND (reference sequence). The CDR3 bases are TGTGCCAGTAGTACACTAGCGGGGCGAACCTACGAGCAGTACTTC. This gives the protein CASSTLAGRTYEQYF.

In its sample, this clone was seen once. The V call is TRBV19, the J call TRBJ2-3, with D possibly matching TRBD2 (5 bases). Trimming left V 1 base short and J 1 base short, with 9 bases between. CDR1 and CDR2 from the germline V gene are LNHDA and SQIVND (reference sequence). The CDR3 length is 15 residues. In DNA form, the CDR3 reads TGTGCCAGTAGTATAGGTCGGCGGGGCACAGATACGCAGTATTTT. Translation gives CASSIGRRGTDTQYF.

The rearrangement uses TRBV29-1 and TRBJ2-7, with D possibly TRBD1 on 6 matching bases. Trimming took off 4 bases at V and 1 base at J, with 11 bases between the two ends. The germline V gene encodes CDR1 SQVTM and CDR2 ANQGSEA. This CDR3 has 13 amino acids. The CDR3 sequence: CSVGGTGSYEQYF. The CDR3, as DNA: TGCAGCGTTGGAGGAACAGGGTCCTACGAGCAGTACTTC.

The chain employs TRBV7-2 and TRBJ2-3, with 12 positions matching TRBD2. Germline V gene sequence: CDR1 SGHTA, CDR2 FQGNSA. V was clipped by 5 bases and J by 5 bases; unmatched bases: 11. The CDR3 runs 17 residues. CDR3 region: CASSPQSSGGALDTQYF. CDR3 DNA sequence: TGTGCCAGCAGCCCCCAGTCTAGCGGGGGGGCCTTAGATACGCAGTATTTT.

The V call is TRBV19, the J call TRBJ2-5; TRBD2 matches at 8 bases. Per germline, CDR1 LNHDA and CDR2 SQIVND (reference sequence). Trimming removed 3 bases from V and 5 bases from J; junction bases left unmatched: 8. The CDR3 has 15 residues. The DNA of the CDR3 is TGTGCCAGTAGTATCCAGCGGGGGTCCTGGGAGACCCAGTACTTC. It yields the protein CASSIQRGSWETQYF.

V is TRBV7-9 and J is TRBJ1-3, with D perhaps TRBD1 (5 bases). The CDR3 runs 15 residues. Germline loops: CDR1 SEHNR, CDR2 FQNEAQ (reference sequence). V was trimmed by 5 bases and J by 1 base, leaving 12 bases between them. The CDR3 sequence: CASSPSGFSGNTIYF. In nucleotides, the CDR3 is TGTGCCAGCAGCCCGTCAGGGTTTTCTGGAAACACCATATATTTT.

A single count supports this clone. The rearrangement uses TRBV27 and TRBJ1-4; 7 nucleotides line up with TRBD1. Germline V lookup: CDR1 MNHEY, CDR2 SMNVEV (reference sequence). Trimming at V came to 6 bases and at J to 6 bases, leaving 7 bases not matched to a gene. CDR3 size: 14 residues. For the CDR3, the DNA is TGTGCCAGCAGCAGACAGGGTGGAGATGAAAAACTGTTTTTT. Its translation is CASSRQGGDEKLFF.

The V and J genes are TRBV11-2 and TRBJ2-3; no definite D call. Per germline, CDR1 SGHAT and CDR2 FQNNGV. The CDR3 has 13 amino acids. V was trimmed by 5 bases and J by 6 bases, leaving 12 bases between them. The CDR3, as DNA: TGTGCCAGCAGCCCTGTCGGGTCCGATACGCAGTATTTT. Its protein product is CASSPVGSDTQYF.

The chain's CDR3 is CASSLPTGDGNTIYF. The CDR3 DNA follows: TGCGCCAGCAGCCTACCGACAGGGGATGGAAACACCATATATTTT. The chain uses TRBV5-1 and TRBJ1-3; TRBD1 aligns across 8 bases. Germline CDR1 is SGHRS and CDR2 is YFSETQ. The CDR3 loop spans 15 amino acids. Germline trimming cut 4 bases from V and 3 bases from J; bases unmatched to any gene: 6.

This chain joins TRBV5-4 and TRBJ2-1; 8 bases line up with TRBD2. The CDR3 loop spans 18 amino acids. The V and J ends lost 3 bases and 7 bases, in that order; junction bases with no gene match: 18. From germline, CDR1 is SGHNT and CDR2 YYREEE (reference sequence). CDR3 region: CASSWGGGSGGLGNEQFF. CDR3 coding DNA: TGTGCCAGCAGCTGGGGGGGCGGGAGCGGGGGTCTTGGAAATGAGCAGTTCTTC. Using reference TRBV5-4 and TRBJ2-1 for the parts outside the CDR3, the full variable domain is ETGVTQSPTHLIKTRGQQVTLRCSSQSGHNTVSWYQQALGQGPQFIFQYYREEENGRGNFPPRFSGLQFPNYSSELNVNALELDDSALYLCASSWGGGSGGLGNEQFFGPGTRLTVL.

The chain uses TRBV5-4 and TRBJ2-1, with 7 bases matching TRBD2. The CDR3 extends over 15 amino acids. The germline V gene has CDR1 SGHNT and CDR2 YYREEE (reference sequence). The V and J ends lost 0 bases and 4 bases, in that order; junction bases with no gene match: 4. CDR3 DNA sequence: TGTGCCAGCAGCTTGGGTCTAGCGGAATACAATGAGCAGTTCTTC. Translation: CASSLGLAEYNEQFF.

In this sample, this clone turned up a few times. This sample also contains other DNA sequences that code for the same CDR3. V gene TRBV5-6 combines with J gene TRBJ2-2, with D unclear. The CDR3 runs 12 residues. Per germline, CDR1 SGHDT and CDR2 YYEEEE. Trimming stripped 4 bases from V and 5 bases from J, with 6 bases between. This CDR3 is CASSRNTGELFF. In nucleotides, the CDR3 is TGTGCCAGCAGCCGTAATACCGGGGAGCTGTTTTTT. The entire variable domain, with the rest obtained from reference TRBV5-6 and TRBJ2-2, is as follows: DAGVTQSPTHLIKTRGQQVTLRCSPKSGHDTVSWYQQALGQGPQFIFQYYEEEERQRGNFPDRFSGHQFPNYSSELNVNALLLGDSALYLCASSRNTGELFFGEGSRLTVL.

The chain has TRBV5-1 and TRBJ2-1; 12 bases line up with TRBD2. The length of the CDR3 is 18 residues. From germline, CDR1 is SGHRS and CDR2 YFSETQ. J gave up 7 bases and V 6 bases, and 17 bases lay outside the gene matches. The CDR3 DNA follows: TGCGCCAGCACCCTGGTCGGACTAGCGGGGTATACCTTGAATGAGCAGTTCTTC. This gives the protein CASTLVGLAGYTLNEQFF. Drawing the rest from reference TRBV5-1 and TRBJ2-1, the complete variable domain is KAGVTQTPRYLIKTRGQQVTLSCSPISGHRSVSWYQQTPGQGLQFLFEYFSETQRNKGNFPGRFSGRQFSNSRSEMNVSTLELGDSALYLCASTLVGLAGYTLNEQFFGPGTRLTVL.

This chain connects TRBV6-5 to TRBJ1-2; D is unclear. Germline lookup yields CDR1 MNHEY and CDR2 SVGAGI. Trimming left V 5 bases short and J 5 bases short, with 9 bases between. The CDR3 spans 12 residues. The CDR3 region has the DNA TGTGCCAGCAGTCCCCGGGAGTATGGCTACACCTTC. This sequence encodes CASSPREYGYTF.

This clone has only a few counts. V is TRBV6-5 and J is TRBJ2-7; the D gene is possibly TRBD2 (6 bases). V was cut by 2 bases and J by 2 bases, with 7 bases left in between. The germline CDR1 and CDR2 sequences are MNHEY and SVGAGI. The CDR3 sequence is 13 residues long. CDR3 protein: CASSYGGTYEQYF. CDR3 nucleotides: TGTGCCAGCAGTTACGGGGGGACCTACGAGCAGTACTTC.

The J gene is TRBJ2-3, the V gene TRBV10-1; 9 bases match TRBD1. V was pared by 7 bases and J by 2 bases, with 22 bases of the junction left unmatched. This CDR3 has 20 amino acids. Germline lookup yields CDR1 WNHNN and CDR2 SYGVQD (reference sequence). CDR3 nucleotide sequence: TGCGCCAGCACTCACGCGAAACGCCGGCCGGGACAGGGAGTCACAGATACGCAGTATTTT. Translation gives CASTHAKRRPGQGVTDTQYF.

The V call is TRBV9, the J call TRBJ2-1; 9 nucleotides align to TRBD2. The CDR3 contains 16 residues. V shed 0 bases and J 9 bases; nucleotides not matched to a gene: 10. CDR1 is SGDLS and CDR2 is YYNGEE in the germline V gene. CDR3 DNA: TGTGCCAGCAGCGTAGCGCCCCGACTAGCGGAGGGTGAGCAGTTCTTC. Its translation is CASSVAPRLAEGEQFF.